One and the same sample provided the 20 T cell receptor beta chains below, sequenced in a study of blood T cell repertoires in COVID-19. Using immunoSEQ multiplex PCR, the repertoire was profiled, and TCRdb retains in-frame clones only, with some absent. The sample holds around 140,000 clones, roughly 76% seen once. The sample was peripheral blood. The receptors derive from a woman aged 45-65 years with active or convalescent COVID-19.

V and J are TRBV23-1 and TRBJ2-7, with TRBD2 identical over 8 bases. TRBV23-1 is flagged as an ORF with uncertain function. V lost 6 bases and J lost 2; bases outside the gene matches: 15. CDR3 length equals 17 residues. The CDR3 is CASSYSSGGGPAYEQYF. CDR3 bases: TGCGCCAGCAGCTACTCCTCGGGCGGGGGGCCCGCCTACGAGCAGTACTTC.

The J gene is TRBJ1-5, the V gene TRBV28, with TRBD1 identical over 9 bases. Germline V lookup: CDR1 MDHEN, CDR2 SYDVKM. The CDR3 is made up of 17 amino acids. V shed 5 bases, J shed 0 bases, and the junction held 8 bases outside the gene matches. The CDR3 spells CASSLGTGFNSNQPQHF. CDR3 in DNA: TGTGCCAGCAGTCTGGGGACAGGGTTCAATAGCAATCAGCCCCAGCATTTT.

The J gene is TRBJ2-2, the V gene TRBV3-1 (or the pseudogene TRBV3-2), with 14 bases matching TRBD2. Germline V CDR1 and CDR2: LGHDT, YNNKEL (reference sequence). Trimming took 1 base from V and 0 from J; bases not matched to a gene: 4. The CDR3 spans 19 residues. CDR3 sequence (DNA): TGTGCCAGCAGCCAAGTGAGACTAGCGGGGGGGCCGAACACCGGGGAGCTGTTTTTT. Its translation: CASSQVRLAGGPNTGELFF.

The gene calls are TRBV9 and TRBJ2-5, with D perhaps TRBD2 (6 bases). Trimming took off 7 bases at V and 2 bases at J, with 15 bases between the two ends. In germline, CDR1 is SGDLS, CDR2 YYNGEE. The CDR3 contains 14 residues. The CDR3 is CASGPWSGQETQYF. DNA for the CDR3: TGTGCCAGCGGCCCCTGGAGCGGGCAAGAGACCCAGTACTTC.

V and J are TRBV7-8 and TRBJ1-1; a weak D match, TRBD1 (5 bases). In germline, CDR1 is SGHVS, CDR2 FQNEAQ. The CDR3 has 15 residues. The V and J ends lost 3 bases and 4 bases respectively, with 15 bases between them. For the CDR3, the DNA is TGTGCCAGCAGCTTGGGCCAGGGTTTCCTCACTGAAGCTTTCTTT. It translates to CASSLGQGFLTEAFF.

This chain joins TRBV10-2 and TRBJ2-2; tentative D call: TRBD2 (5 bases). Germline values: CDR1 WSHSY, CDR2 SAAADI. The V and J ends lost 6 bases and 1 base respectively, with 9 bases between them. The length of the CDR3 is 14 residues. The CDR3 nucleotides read TGCGCCAGCAGGGCTGGAGGGAACACCGGGGAGCTGTTTTTT. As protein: CASRAGGNTGELFF.

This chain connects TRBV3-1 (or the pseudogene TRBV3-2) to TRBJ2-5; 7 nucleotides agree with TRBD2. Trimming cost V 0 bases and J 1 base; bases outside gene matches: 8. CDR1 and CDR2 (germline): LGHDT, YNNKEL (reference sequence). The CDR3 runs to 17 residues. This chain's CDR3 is CASSQDWSGVFQETQYF. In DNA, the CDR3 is TGTGCCAGCAGCCAAGATTGGAGCGGGGTCTTCCAAGAGACCCAGTACTTC.

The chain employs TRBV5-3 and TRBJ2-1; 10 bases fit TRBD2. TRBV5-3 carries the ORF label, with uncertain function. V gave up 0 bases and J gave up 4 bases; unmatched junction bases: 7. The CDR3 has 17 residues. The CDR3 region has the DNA TGTGCCAGAAGCTTGGAACCCGGGACTAGCGAGTACAATGAGCAGTTCTTC. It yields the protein CARSLEPGTSEYNEQFF.

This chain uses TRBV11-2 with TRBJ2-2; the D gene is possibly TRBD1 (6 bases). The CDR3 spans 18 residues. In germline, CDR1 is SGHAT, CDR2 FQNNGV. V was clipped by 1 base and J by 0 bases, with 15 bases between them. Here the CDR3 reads CASSLVPRTEANTGELFF. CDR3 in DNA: TGTGCCAGCAGCTTAGTACCTCGGACAGAAGCGAACACCGGGGAGCTGTTTTTT.

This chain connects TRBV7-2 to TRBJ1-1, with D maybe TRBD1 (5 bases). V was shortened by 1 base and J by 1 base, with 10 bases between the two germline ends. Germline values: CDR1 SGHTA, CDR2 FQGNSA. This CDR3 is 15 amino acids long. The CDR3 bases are TGTGCCAGCAGCTTAGTGGGGGGAACGAACACTGAAGCTTTCTTT. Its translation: CASSLVGGTNTEAFF.

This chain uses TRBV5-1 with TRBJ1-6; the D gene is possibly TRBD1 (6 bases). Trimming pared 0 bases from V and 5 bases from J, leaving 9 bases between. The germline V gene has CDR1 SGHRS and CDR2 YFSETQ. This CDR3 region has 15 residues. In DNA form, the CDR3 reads TGCGCCAGCAGCTTGGACAGGGCGGATAATTCACCCCTCCACTTT. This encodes CASSLDRADNSPLHF.

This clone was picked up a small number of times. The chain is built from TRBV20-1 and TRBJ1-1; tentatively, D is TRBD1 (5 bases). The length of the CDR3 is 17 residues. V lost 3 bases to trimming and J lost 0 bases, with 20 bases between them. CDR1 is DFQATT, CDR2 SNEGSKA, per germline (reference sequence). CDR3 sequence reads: CSASIRDWSRMNTEAFF. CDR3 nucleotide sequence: TGCAGTGCTAGTATCCGGGACTGGAGTCGCATGAACACTGAAGCTTTCTTT.

CDR3 in DNA: TGTGCCAGCTCACCCCACAGGGACACCGGGGAGCTGTTTTTT. Protein product: CASSPHRDTGELFF. The chain couples TRBV18 to TRBJ2-2; D might be TRBD1 (6 bases). Germline lookup yields CDR1 KGHSH and CDR2 LQKENI. Trimming removed 3 bases from V and 3 bases from J, with 8 bases in between. This CDR3 has 14 residues.

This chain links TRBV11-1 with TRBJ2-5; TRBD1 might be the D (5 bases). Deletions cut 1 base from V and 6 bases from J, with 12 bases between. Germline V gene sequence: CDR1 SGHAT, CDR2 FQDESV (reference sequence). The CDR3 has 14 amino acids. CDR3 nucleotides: TGTGCCAGCAGCTTAGTGCCCAGGGCCCAGACCCAGTACTTC. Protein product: CASSLVPRAQTQYF.

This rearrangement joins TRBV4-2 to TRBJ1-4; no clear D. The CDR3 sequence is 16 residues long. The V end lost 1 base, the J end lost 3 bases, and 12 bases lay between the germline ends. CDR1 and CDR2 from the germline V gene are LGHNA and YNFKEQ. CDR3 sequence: CASSQVQTRSNEKLFF. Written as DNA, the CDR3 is TGTGCCAGCAGCCAAGTCCAGACAAGATCTAATGAAAAACTGTTTTTT.

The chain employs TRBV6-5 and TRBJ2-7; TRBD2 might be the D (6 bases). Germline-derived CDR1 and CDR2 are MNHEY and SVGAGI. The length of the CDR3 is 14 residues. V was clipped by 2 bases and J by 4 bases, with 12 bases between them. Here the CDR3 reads CASSYLAGGYEQYF. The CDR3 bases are TGTGCCAGCAGTTACCTAGCCGGGGGTTACGAGCAGTACTTC.

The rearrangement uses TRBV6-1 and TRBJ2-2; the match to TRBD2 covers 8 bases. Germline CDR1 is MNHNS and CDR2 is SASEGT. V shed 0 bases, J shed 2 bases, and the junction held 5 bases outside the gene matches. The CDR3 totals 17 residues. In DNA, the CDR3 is TGTGCCAGCAGTGAAGCGAGAACTAGCGGAAACACCGGGGAGCTGTTTTTT. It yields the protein CASSEARTSGNTGELFF.

This CDR3 is CASRKSGADGYTF. Here the CDR3 DNA reads TGTGCCAGCAGAAAAAGCGGGGCCGATGGCTACACCTTC. The V and J genes are TRBV6-5 and TRBJ1-2; a possible D gene is TRBD1 (5 bases). Germline V CDR1 and CDR2: MNHEY, SVGAGI. The ends were cut back, 6 bases at V and 6 bases at J, with 14 bases in the middle. The CDR3 runs to 13 residues.

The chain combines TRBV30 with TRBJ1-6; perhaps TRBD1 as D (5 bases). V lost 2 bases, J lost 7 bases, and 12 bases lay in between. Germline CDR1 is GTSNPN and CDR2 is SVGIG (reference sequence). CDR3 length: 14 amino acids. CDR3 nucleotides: TGTGCCTGGAGTCAGGGCTTTCCGAATTCACCCCTCCACTTT. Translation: CAWSQGFPNSPLHF.

CDR3 sequence: CASSELSEPLANYGYTF. CDR3 DNA sequence: TGTGCCAGCAGTGAATTATCGGAGCCGTTAGCTAACTATGGCTACACCTTC. This chain joins TRBV25-1 and TRBJ1-2; D unresolved. Germline loops: CDR1 MGHDK, CDR2 SYGVNS. CDR3 length: 17 residues. Trimming removed 1 base at V and 0 bases at J, with 15 bases between.